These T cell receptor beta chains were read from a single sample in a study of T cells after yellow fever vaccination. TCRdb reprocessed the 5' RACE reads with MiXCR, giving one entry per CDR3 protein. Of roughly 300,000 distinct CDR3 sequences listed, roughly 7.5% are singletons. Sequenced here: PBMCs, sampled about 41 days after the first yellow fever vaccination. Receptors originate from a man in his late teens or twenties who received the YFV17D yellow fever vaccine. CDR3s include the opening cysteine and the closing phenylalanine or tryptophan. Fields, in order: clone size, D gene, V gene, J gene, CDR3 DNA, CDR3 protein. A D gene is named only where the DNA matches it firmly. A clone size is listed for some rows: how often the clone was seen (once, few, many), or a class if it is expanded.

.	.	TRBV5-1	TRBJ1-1	TGCGCCAGCAGCTTGGCCGGCCAGAGGATTGAAGCTTTCTTT	CASSLAGQRIEAFF
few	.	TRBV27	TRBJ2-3	TGTGCCAGCAGTTTAGACGGTCACAGGGAGGCAGATACGCAGTATTTT	CASSLDGHREADTQYF
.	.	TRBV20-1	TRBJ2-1	TGCAGTGCTAGCCGACTACCGCAAGGGGTGGAGCAGTTCTTC	CSASRLPQGVEQFF
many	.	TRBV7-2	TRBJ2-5	TGTGCCAGCAGCTTAGCGCCATGGCGGCTCCAAGAGACCCAGTACTTC	CASSLAPWRLQETQYF
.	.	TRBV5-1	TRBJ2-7	TGCGCCAGCAGCTTGGAAGAGGGCGGGTACGAGCAGTACTTC	CASSLEEGGYEQYF
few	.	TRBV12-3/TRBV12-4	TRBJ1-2	TGTGCCAGCAGTTACCCCAACTATGGCTACACCTTC	CASSYPNYGYTF
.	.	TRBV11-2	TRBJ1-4	TGTGCCAGCAGCGGCAGAGGCAGGGGAATCGAAAAACTGTTTTTT	CASSGRGRGIEKLFF
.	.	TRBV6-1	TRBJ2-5	TGTGCCAGCAGCACCGGCGGTCTCCAAGAGACCCAGTACTTC	CASSTGGLQETQYF
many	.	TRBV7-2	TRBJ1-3	TGTGCCAGCAGCTTAGCATCGGGGGTCGGAAACACCATATATTTT	CASSLASGVGNTIYF
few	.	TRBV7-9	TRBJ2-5	TGTGCCAGCAGATCCACTCGGGGACGAGACCAAGAGACCCAGTACTTC	CASRSTRGRDQETQYF
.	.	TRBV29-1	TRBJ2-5	TGCAGCGTCGAGAGGCAGGCAACCGAGACCCAGTACTTC	CSVERQATETQYF
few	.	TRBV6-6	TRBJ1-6	TGTGCCAGCAGTTCCGGACATCCACCCCTCCACTTT	CASSSGHPPLHF
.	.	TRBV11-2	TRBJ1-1	TGTGCCAGCAGCCCAGGGTGGGACACTGAAGCTTTCTTT	CASSPGWDTEAFF
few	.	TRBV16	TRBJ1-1	TGTGCCAGCAGCCAATTTGCAGAGAATACTGAAGCTTTCTTT	CASSQFAENTEAFF
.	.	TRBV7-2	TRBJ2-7	TGTGCCAGCAGCTTAGTCGGGGGCCAATTTCACGAGCAGTACTTC	CASSLVGGQFHEQYF
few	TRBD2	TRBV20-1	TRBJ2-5	TGCAGTGCTGATGGTAGCGGGGGGTTCTCAACTTGGGCGGAGACCCAGTACTTC	CSADGSGGFSTWAETQYF
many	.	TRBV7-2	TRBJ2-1	TGTGCCAGCAGCCGTGACCACTACAATGAGCAGTTCTTC	CASSRDHYNEQFF
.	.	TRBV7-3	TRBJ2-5	TGTGCCAGCAGCTCAGACGGCGCCCGCAGCCCCCGTCTACAAGAGACCCAGTACTTC	CASSSDGARSPRLQETQYF
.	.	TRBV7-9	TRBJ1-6	TGTGCCAGCAGCTTTACAGACCCACCCCTCCACTTT	CASSFTDPPLHF
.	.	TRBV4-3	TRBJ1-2	TGCGCCAGCAGCCCACTGACAGCTAACTATGGCTACACCTTC	CASSPLTANYGYTF
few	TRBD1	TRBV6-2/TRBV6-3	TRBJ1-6	TGTGCCAGCAGTCCCCGACAGGGTTCACGGTCACCCCTCCACTTT	CASSPRQGSRSPLHF
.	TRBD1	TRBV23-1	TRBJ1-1	TGCGCCAGCAGTCACCGGGACAGCGACCGTGATGGCACTGAAGCTTTCTTT	CASSHRDSDRDGTEAFF
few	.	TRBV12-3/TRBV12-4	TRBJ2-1	TGTGCCAGCAGAAAGGACGGCGACTACAATGAGCAGTTCTTC	CASRKDGDYNEQFF
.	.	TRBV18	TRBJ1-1	TGTGCCAGCTCACCTTGGGGCCCTGAAGCTTTCTTT	CASSPWGPEAFF
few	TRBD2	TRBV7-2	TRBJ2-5	TGTGCCAGCAGTCGAGTGCGGGGGGGAGAGACCCAGTACTTC	CASSRVRGGETQYF
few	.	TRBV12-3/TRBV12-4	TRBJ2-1	TGTGCCAGCAGTAGGAAAGAGGAGGGTGAGCAGTTCTTC	CASSRKEEGEQFF
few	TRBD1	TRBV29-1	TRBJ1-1	TGCAGCGCCCGTGGACTTGCCGGGGACAGGAAATATTATGCAAACACTGAAGCTTTCTTT	CSARGLAGDRKYYANTEAFF
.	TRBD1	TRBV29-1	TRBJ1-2	TGCAGCGTTGACCGACAGGGTGAAGGCTACACCTTC	CSVDRQGEGYTF
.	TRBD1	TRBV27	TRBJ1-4	TGTGCCAGCATTCAAGGACAGGGGAGGTGCAATTTCGAAAAACTGTTTTTT	CASIQGQGRCNFEKLFF